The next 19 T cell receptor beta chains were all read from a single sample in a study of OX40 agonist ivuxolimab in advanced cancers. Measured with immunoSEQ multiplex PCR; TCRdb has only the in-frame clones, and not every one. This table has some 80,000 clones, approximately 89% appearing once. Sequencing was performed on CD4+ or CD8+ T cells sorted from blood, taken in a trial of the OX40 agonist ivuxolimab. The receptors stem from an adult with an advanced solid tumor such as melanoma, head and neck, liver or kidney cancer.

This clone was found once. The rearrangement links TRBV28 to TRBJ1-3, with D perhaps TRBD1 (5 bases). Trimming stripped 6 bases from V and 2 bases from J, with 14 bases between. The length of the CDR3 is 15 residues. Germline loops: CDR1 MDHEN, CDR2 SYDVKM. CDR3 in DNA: TGTGCCAGCAGCAGTCGGGGGAAGGCTGGAAACACCATATATTTT. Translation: CASSSRGKAGNTIYF.

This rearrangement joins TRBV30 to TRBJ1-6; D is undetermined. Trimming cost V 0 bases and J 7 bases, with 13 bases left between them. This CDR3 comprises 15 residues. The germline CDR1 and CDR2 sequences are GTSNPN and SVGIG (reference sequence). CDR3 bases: TGTGCCTGGAGTGTAATGGACCGGTACAATTCACCCCTCCACTTT. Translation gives CAWSVMDRYNSPLHF.

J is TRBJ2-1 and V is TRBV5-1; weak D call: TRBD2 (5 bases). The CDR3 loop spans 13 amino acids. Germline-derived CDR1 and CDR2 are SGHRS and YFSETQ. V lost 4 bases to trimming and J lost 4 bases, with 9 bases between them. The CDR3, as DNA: TGCGCCAGCAGCCCGGACTCTTACAATGAGCAGTTCTTC. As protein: CASSPDSYNEQFF.

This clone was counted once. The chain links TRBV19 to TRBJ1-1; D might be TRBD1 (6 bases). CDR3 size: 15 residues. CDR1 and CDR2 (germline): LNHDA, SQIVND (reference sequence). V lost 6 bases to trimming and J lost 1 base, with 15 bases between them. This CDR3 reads CASSPARTANTEAFF. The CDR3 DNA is TGTGCCAGTAGCCCAGCTAGGACAGCGAACACTGAAGCTTTCTTT.

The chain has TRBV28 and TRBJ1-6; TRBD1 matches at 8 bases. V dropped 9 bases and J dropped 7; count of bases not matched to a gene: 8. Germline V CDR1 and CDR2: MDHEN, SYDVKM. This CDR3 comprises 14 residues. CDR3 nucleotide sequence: TGTGCCAGTAACACAGGGGGAATCAATTCACCCCTCCACTTT. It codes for CASNTGGINSPLHF. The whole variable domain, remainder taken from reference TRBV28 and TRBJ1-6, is DVKVTQSSRYLVKRTGEKVFLECVQDMDHENMFWYRQDPGLGLRLIYFSYDVKMKEKGDIPEGYSVSREKKERFSLILESASTNQTSMYLCASNTGGINSPLHFGNGTRLTVT.

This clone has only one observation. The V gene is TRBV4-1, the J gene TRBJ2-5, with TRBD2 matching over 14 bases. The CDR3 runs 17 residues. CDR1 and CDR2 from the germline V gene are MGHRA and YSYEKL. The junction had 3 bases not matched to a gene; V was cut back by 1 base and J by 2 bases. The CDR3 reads CASSQGGLAGVQETQYF. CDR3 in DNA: TGCGCCAGCAGCCAAGGGGGACTAGCGGGGGTACAAGAGACCCAGTACTTC.

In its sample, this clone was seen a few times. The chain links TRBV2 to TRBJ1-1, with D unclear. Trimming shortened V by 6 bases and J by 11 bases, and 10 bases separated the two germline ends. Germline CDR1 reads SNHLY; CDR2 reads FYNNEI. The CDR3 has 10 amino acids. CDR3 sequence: CASRTDRAFF. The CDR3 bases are TGTGCCAGCAGGACCGATCGGGCTTTCTTT.

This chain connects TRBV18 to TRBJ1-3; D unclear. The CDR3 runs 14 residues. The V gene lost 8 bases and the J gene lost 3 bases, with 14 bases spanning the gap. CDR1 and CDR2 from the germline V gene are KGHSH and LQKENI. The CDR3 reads CASLEARVGNTIYF. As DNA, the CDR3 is TGTGCCAGCCTCGAGGCTCGGGTTGGAAACACCATATATTTT.

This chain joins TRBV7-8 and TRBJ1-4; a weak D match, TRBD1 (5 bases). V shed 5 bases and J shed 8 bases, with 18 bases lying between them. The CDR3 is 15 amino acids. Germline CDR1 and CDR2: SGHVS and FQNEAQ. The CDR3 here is CASSQSRETWEKLFF. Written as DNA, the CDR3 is TGTGCCAGCAGCCAAAGCAGGGAGACGTGGGAAAAACTGTTTTTT.

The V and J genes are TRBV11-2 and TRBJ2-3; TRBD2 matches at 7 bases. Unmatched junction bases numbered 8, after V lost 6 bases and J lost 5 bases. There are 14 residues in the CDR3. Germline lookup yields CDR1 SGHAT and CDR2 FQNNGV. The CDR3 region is CASRRAGSRDTQYF. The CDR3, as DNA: TGTGCCAGCAGGCGAGCGGGAAGTCGAGATACGCAGTATTTT.

CDR3 coding DNA: TGTGCCAGCAGCTTAGTGGGGGAAAATTCACCCCTCCACTTT. Protein sequence: CASSLVGENSPLHF. The chain is built from TRBV7-6 and TRBJ1-6; the D gene is possibly TRBD1 (5 bases). V was pared by 1 base and J by 7 bases, with 8 bases between. The CDR3 has 14 amino acids. Germline CDR1 SGHVS, CDR2 FNYEAQ.

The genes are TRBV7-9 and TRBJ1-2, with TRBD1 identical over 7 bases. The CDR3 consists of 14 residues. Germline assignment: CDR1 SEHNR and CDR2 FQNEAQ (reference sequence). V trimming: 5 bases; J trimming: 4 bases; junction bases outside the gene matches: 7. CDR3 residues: CASSLIGTVYGYTF. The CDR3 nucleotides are TGTGCCAGCAGCCTCATCGGGACAGTCTATGGCTACACCTTC. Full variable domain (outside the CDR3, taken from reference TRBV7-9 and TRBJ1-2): DTGVSQNPRHKITKRGQNVTFRCDPISEHNRLYWYRQTLGQGPEFLTYFQNEAQLEKSRLLSDRFSAERPKGSFSTLEIQRTEQGDSAMYLCASSLIGTVYGYTFGSGTRLTVV.

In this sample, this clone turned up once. The DNA for the CDR3 is TGCGCCAGCAGCCTTAGCGGGGGGGCCTACAATGAGCAGTTCTTC. Amino acids: CASSLSGGAYNEQFF. V gene TRBV5-1 combines with J gene TRBJ2-1; 11 nucleotides agree with TRBD2. Looked up from germline, CDR1 is SGHRS and CDR2 is YFSETQ. Trimming removed 4 bases from V and 2 bases from J; junction bases left unmatched: 2. The CDR3 spans 15 residues.

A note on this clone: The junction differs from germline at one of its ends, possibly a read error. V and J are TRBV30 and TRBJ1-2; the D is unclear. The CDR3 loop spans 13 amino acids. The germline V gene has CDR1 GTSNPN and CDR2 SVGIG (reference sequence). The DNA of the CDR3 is TGTGCCTGGAGTTTTTCTCTCAGACTTACCAAGATTTTC. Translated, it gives CAWSFSLRLTKIF.

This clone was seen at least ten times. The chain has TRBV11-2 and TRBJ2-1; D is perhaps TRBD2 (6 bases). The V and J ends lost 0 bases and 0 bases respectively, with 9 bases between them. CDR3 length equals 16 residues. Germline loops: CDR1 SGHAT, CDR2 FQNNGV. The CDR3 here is CASSLDRGTSYNEQFF. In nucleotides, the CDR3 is TGTGCCAGCAGCTTAGATCGGGGGACCTCCTACAATGAGCAGTTCTTC.

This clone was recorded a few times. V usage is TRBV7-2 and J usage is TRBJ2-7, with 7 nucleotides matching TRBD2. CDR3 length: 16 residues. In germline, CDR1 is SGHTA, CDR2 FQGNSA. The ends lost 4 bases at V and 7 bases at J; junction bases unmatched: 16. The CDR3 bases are TGTGCCAGCAGCTCACCCCCGGCGGGAGTAGGAGGAGAGCAGTACTTC. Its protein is CASSSPPAGVGGEQYF.

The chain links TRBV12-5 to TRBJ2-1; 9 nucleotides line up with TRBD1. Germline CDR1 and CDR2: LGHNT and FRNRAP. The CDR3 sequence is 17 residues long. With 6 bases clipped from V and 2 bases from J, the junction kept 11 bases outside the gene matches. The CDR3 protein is CASGPGLGQGTYNEQFF. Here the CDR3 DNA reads TGTGCTAGTGGCCCCGGATTAGGACAGGGGACCTACAATGAGCAGTTCTTC.

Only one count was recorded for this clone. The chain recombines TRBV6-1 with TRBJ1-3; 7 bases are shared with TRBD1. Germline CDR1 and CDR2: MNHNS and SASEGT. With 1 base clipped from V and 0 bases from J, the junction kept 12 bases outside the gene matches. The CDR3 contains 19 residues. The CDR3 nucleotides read TGTGCCAGCAGTGAAGTACCTGGGACAGCGTATAACTCTGGAAACACCATATATTTT. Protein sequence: CASSEVPGTAYNSGNTIYF.

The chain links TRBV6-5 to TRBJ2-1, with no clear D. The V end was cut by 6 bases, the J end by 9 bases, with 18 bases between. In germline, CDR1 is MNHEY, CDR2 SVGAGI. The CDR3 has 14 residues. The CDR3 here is CASRRFLPASEQFF. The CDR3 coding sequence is TGTGCCAGCAGACGCTTCCTTCCCGCGAGTGAGCAGTTCTTC.